These 21 T cell receptor beta chains came from one sample sequenced in a study of human T cells and chemical hapten exposure (dated by TCRdb to the early 2020s). Library preparation employed RACE. TCRdb names NextSeq 500 as the instrument used. The raw public reads went through TCRdb reprocessing: fastp at Q25, MiXCR clone calling, in-frame beta chains kept. Entries that share a CDR3 protein sequence are merged under the most common genes and DNA. The sample table lists some 360,000 distinct CDR3 sequences, roughly 4.6% of them with a count of one. The top ten clones comprise just over 2.5% of the sample. Read against the paper, the sample's time point label means: pre-sensitization, week 0. What the treatment or condition label conveys for this sample: therapeutic diphenylcyclopropenone sensitization with weekly scalp DPC. Sequencing was performed on whole blood, taken in connection with sensitization to the hapten diphenylcyclopropenone (DPC). All receptors come from a woman aged 50 to 60 with alopecia areata. Some clones in this sample may be carry-over from other donors' samples.

Note on this clonotype: At one end, the junction sequence differs from germline, possibly due to a read error. The J gene is TRBJ2-3, the V gene TRBV7-9; D is unclear. The CDR3 is 17 amino acids. Germline loops: CDR1 SEHNR, CDR2 FQNEAQ (reference sequence). CDR3 nucleotides: TGTGCCAGCAGCTTCCGAGATAGGGTCCCTGGCACAGATACGCATTATTTT. Translation gives CASSFRDRVPGTDTHYF.

At least ten counts were recorded for this clonotype. The V and J genes are TRBV7-2 and TRBJ2-3; TRBD1 might be the D (6 bases). The CDR3 extends over 15 amino acids. The germline V and J ends were trimmed by 1 base and 1 base, with 9 bases remaining between them. Germline V gene sequence: CDR1 SGHTA, CDR2 FQGNSA. CDR3 loop: CASSLDDRRTDTQYF. The CDR3 DNA sequence: TGTGCCAGCAGCTTAGACGACAGGCGCACAGATACGCAGTATTTT.

This clonotype has ten or more counts. The chain couples TRBV20-1 to TRBJ1-2; the D gene is possibly TRBD1 (5 bases). The CDR3 is 15 amino acids. Trimming removed 6 bases from V and 0 bases from J, with 17 bases in between. CDR1 and CDR2 from the germline V gene are DFQATT and SNEGSKA (reference sequence). In nucleotides, the CDR3 is TGCAGTGCCAACCCTCAGGGCAAGGCTAACTATGGCTACACCTTC. Its protein product is CSANPQGKANYGYTF.

This clonotype was recorded many times. The V call is TRBV7-9, the J call TRBJ1-5, with 7 bases that match TRBD1. Germline lookup yields CDR1 SEHNR and CDR2 FQNEAQ (reference sequence). Trimming at V came to 5 bases and at J to 6 bases, leaving 13 bases not matched to a gene. The CDR3 length is 16 residues. DNA for the CDR3: TGTGCCAGCAGCGCCTTAAGAGACAGGGTTCCTCAGCCCCAGCATTTT. It is translated as CASSALRDRVPQPQHF.

The chain links TRBV20-1 to TRBJ2-3; 9 nucleotides align to TRBD1. V shed 6 bases, J shed 8 bases, and the junction held 12 bases outside the gene matches. This CDR3 comprises 14 residues. Germline CDR1 and CDR2: DFQATT and SNEGSKA (reference sequence). In DNA, the CDR3 is TGCAGTGCGCGGACCGGGACAGGGCTCGGTACGCAGTATTTT. It specifies CSARTGTGLGTQYF.

The chain is built from TRBV12-3 or TRBV12-4 and TRBJ2-3; the D is unclear. The CDR3 has 12 residues. With 7 bases removed from V and 6 bases from J, the gap between germline ends came to 11 bases. The CDR3 bases are TGTGCCAGCACACCCAGTCCGGATACGCAGTATTTT. It is translated as CASTPSPDTQYF.

Many counts were recorded for this clonotype. The rearrangement uses TRBV28 and TRBJ2-7; D remains ambiguous. The V end was cut by 6 bases, the J end by 5 bases, with 11 bases between. The CDR3 has 12 residues. Germline V gene lookup returns CDR1 MDHEN and CDR2 SYDVKM. The CDR3 region has the DNA TGTGCCAGCAGCCCCGGCATCCACGAGCAGTACTTC. Translating it yields CASSPGIHEQYF.

The table lists this clonotype with a few counts. This chain joins TRBV12-3 or TRBV12-4 and TRBJ1-1; tentative D call: TRBD1 (5 bases). Deletions cut 3 bases from V and 3 bases from J, with 11 bases between. The CDR3 runs 14 residues. For the CDR3, the DNA is TGTGCCAGCAGTTTGAGGGGCGAGGACACTGAAGCTTTCTTT. This encodes CASSLRGEDTEAFF.

This clonotype appeared many times. The rearrangement joins TRBV27 to TRBJ2-7; possible D gene TRBD1, 6 bases. Trimming removed 3 bases from V and 2 bases from J, with 11 bases in between. Germline values: CDR1 MNHEY, CDR2 SMNVEV (reference sequence). CDR3 length: 14 amino acids. Written as DNA, the CDR3 is TGTGCCAGCAGTTTTTGGGCAGGGGCCTACGAGCAGTACTTC. Amino acid sequence: CASSFWAGAYEQYF.

This clonotype was seen a handful of times. V and J are TRBV4-1 and TRBJ2-1, with 8 positions matching TRBD1. Germline V gene lookup returns CDR1 MGHRA and CDR2 YSYEKL. The CDR3 totals 15 residues. The V gene end was trimmed by 0 bases and the J gene end by 2 bases; junction bases not matched to a gene: 0. CDR3 bases: TGCGCCAGCAGCCAAGAGGGACAGGCCTACAATGAGCAGTTCTTC. This sequence encodes CASSQEGQAYNEQFF.

The V gene is TRBV28, the J gene TRBJ2-3, with TRBD2 matching 15 bases. Germline loops: CDR1 MDHEN, CDR2 SYDVKM. The ends lost 6 bases at V and 0 bases at J; junction bases unmatched: 10. The CDR3 runs to 19 residues. This CDR3 is CASSLGLAGGLTSTDTQYF. DNA of the CDR3: TGTGCCAGCAGCCTGGGACTAGCGGGAGGCCTAACTAGCACAGATACGCAGTATTTT.

The CDR3 reads CASSLTTGSYNSPLHF. In nucleotides, the CDR3 is TGTGCCAGCAGCCTTACGACAGGGTCCTATAATTCACCCCTCCACTTT. The chain is built from TRBV5-4 and TRBJ1-6; 7 nucleotides agree with TRBD1. CDR1 is SGHNT, CDR2 YYREEE, per germline (reference sequence). The CDR3 extends over 16 amino acids. V lost 4 bases, J lost 1 base, and 5 bases stayed unmatched.

Many counts were recorded for this clonotype. The rearrangement links TRBV12-3 or TRBV12-4 to TRBJ2-2; D perhaps matches TRBD1 (6 bases). V was shortened by 4 bases and J by 3 bases, with 15 bases between the two germline ends. The CDR3 is 16 amino acids. CDR3 residues: CASSYFPPGDTGELFF. CDR3 DNA: TGTGCCAGCAGTTATTTCCCTCCAGGGGACACCGGGGAGCTGTTTTTT.

This clonotype was seen at least ten times. V gene TRBV7-9 combines with J gene TRBJ2-7; TRBD1 matches at 7 bases. V lost 4 bases to trimming and J lost 4 bases; unmatched junction nucleotides: 10. Germline loops: CDR1 SEHNR, CDR2 FQNEAQ (reference sequence). The CDR3 runs to 15 residues. The CDR3 coding sequence is TGTGCCAGCAGCTCGATCCGGGACAGAACTTACGAGCAGTACTTC. Amino acids: CASSSIRDRTYEQYF. Full variable domain (missing parts from reference TRBV7-9 and TRBJ2-7): DTGVSQNPRHKITKRGQNVTFRCDPISEHNRLYWYRQTLGQGPEFLTYFQNEAQLEKSRLLSDRFSAERPKGSFSTLEIQRTEQGDSAMYLCASSSIRDRTYEQYFGPGTRLTVT.

The chain links TRBV13 to TRBJ1-1, with D unresolved. The CDR3 consists of 15 residues. Trimming pared 3 bases from V and 1 base from J, leaving 12 bases between. CDR1 and CDR2 from the germline V gene are PRHDT and FYEKMQ (reference sequence). The CDR3 region has the DNA TGTGCCAGCAGCTTCGGGCGGGCAGAGAACACTGAAGCTTTCTTT. It encodes CASSFGRAENTEAFF.

This clonotype was observed many times. The chain joins TRBV29-1 to TRBJ2-3; D tentatively reads TRBD1 or TRBD2 (5 bases each). Trimming shortened V by 7 bases and J by 7 bases, and 24 bases separated the two germline ends. Germline V gene data show CDR1 as SQVTM and CDR2 as ANQGSEA. The CDR3 consists of 15 residues. The CDR3 sequence: CSAGSGPSPPYTQYF. The CDR3 DNA reads as TGCAGCGCCGGGTCGGGGCCGAGCCCCCCGTATACGCAGTATTTT.

The rearrangement links TRBV12-3 or TRBV12-4 to TRBJ2-3; D tentatively reads TRBD1 or TRBD2 (6 bases each). V lost 4 bases and J 5 bases, leaving 13 bases between the germline ends. The CDR3 extends over 14 amino acids. CDR3 coding DNA: TGTGCCAGCAGTTACGAACAGGGAGGAGATACGCAGTATTTT. Translation gives CASSYEQGGDTQYF.

This clonotype was picked up a small number of times. V and J are TRBV27 and TRBJ1-6; possible D gene TRBD1, 5 bases. CDR3 length: 14 residues. From germline, CDR1 is MNHEY and CDR2 SMNVEV (reference sequence). V was trimmed by 6 bases and J by 10 bases, leaving 16 bases between them. CDR3 region: CASSSAGGGSPLHF. DNA for the CDR3: TGTGCCAGCAGCAGCGCGGGGGGGGGATCACCCCTCCACTTT.

In its sample, this clonotype was seen many times. CDR3 sequence: CATSDSLEPYGEQFF. DNA for the CDR3: TGTGCCACCAGTGATAGTTTAGAACCCTACGGTGAGCAGTTCTTC. This chain uses TRBV24-1 with TRBJ2-1; no clear D gene. Per germline, CDR1 KGHDR and CDR2 SFDVKD. The CDR3 runs 15 residues. V was trimmed by 3 bases and J by 9 bases, leaving 17 bases between them.

This clonotype was observed many times. The J gene is TRBJ2-3, the V gene TRBV18; possible D gene TRBD1, 6 bases. From germline, CDR1 is KGHSH and CDR2 LQKENI. This CDR3 region has 14 residues. Between the trimmed V and J ends, which lost 8 bases and 3 bases, there was a span of 15 bases. Here the CDR3 reads CASADRSGTDTQYF. DNA of the CDR3: TGTGCCAGCGCAGACAGGAGTGGTACAGATACGCAGTATTTT.

The chain is built from TRBV20-1 and TRBJ1-5, with no clear D. This CDR3 is 14 amino acids long. Deletions cut 4 bases from V and 0 bases from J, with 10 bases between. Germline V gene data show CDR1 as DFQATT and CDR2 as SNEGSKA (reference sequence). The CDR3 nucleotides read TGCAGTGCTACACGGTTTAATAGCAATCAGCCCCAGCATTTT. Translating gives CSATRFNSNQPQHF.